These 30 T cell receptor beta chains were sequenced from one sample in a study of technical replicates of blood from a few donors. Only in-frame clones appear in the TCRdb table, and some are missing; sequencing was by immunoSEQ multiplex PCR. The repertoire holds tens of thousands of clones, with 91% as singletons. The sequenced sample was T cells isolated from PBMCs. Receptors originate from a human donor in good health. Some clones in this sample may be carry-over from other donors' samples.

The chain couples TRBV20-1 to TRBJ2-1; 7 nucleotides agree with TRBD1. The germline V gene encodes CDR1 DFQATT and CDR2 SNEGSKA (reference sequence). This CDR3 region has 11 residues. V lost 5 bases to trimming and J lost 9 bases; unmatched junction nucleotides: 4. The CDR3 bases are TGCAGTGCTGTACAGGGGACTGAGCAGTTCTTC. Translated, it gives CSAVQGTEQFF.

The V call is TRBV6-6, the J call TRBJ2-7, with 9 nucleotides matching TRBD1. J was trimmed by 5 bases and V by 6 bases; bases with no gene match: 8. The germline CDR1 and CDR2 sequences are MNHNY and SVGAGI (reference sequence). There are 14 residues in the CDR3. The CDR3 DNA follows: TGTGCCAGCAGGCCACAGGGGGCGATCAACGAGCAGTACTTC. This encodes CASRPQGAINEQYF.

This clone was seen once. V is TRBV11-3 and J is TRBJ1-2; D is possibly TRBD1 (6 bases). V was pared by 4 bases and J by 3 bases, with 15 bases between. This CDR3 has 15 residues. Germline V CDR1 and CDR2: SGHNT, YENEEA. CDR3: CASSSPTGPHYGYTF. The CDR3 DNA reads as TGTGCCAGCAGCTCTCCTACAGGGCCCCACTATGGCTACACCTTC.

The chain combines TRBV27 with TRBJ2-7; D might be TRBD2 (6 bases). This CDR3 has 14 residues. CDR1 is MNHEY and CDR2 is SMNVEV in the germline V gene (reference sequence). With 5 bases removed from V and 6 bases from J, the gap between germline ends came to 17 bases. The CDR3 DNA follows: TGTGCCAGCAGTAGCCGGGGACTCCGGAGCGAGCAGTACTTC. Translated: CASSSRGLRSEQYF.

J is TRBJ1-6 and V is TRBV5-5; D unresolved. The germline V and J ends were trimmed by 0 bases and 0 bases, with 10 bases remaining between them. The CDR3 spans 17 residues. Germline values: CDR1 SGHKS, CDR2 YYEKEE (reference sequence). The CDR3 loop reads CASSLGFRPSYNSPLHF. CDR3 in DNA: TGTGCCAGCAGCTTGGGTTTCAGGCCCTCCTATAATTCACCCCTCCACTTT.

There are a few counts of this clone. The J gene is TRBJ2-7, the V gene TRBV28; 7 bases are shared with TRBD2. The CDR3 spans 14 residues. The V gene end was trimmed by 2 bases and the J gene end by 2 bases; junction bases not matched to a gene: 3. The germline V gene has CDR1 MDHEN and CDR2 SYDVKM. In nucleotides, the CDR3 is TGTGCCAGCAGTTTACCAGCGGGAACCTACGAGCAGTACTTC. Protein product: CASSLPAGTYEQYF. The variable domain in full, completed from reference TRBV28 and TRBJ2-7, reads DVKVTQSSRYLVKRTGEKVFLECVQDMDHENMFWYRQDPGLGLRLIYFSYDVKMKEKGDIPEGYSVSREKKERFSLILESASTNQTSMYLCASSLPAGTYEQYFGPGTRLTVT.

The chain combines TRBV27 with TRBJ2-3; TRBD2 aligns across 10 bases. Germline CDR1 is MNHEY and CDR2 is SMNVEV (reference sequence). The V segment lost 6 bases and the J segment 5 bases; nucleotides outside the gene matches: 11. The CDR3 is 16 amino acids. The CDR3 coding sequence is TGTGCCAGCAGGCTAAAAACTAGCGGGACGGGAGATACGCAGTATTTT. This encodes CASRLKTSGTGDTQYF.

V and J are TRBV28 and TRBJ2-7; 9 bases fit TRBD1. Trimming cost V 5 bases and J 0 bases; bases outside gene matches: 2. The CDR3 is 14 amino acids. Germline V lookup: CDR1 MDHEN, CDR2 SYDVKM. In DNA, the CDR3 is TGTGCCAGCAGTCCGGGACAGGGCTCCTACGAGCAGTACTTC. It specifies CASSPGQGSYEQYF.

The rearrangement uses TRBV30 and TRBJ2-3, with D unresolved. The germline V gene encodes CDR1 GTSNPN and CDR2 SVGIG (reference sequence). Trimming cost V 2 bases and J 5 bases, with 5 bases left between them. CDR3 length equals 11 residues. The CDR3 bases are TGTGCCTGGAGTTCGTTAGATACGCAGTATTTT. It translates to CAWSSLDTQYF.

This clone has just a few counts. The chain links TRBV4-1 to TRBJ1-5; 7 nucleotides agree with TRBD1. The CDR3 runs to 14 residues. Trimming took 4 bases from V and 5 from J; bases not matched to a gene: 5. CDR1 is MGHRA, CDR2 YSYEKL, per germline. CDR3 DNA: TGCGCCAGCAGCCCTCGACAGGGTGATCAGCCCCAGCATTTT. This sequence encodes CASSPRQGDQPQHF.

A word on this clone: Its ends do not fully match the called genes, so a read error is possible. The CDR3 coding sequence is TGTGCCAGCAGCGTAGCAGTGACAGGGGGCACGGATACGCAGTATTTT. It specifies CASSVAVTGGTDTQYF. The chain employs TRBV9 and TRBJ2-3, with 10 bases fitting TRBD1. The CDR3 covers 16 residues. CDR1 is SGDLS and CDR2 is YYNGEE in the germline V gene.

The chain combines TRBV6-5 with TRBJ2-7; 9 positions match TRBD1. There are 15 residues in the CDR3. With V trimmed by 6 bases and J by 2 bases, 8 bases remained unmatched. Per the germline V gene, CDR1 is MNHEY and CDR2 is SVGAGI. The DNA of the CDR3 is TGTGCCAGCAGCCTGACAGGGGGATCGGCCTACGAGCAGTACTTC. Its protein is CASSLTGGSAYEQYF.

V is TRBV28 and J is TRBJ2-7, with 10 positions matching TRBD1. CDR1 MDHEN and CDR2 SYDVKM come from the germline V gene. The CDR3 has 14 residues. V shed 4 bases and J 1 base; nucleotides not matched to a gene: 1. The DNA for the CDR3 is TGTGCCAGCAGTTCGGGACAGGGGTCCTACGAGCAGTACTTC. Protein product: CASSSGQGSYEQYF.

The J gene is TRBJ2-5, the V gene TRBV29-1, with D uncertain. CDR1 SQVTM and CDR2 ANQGSEA come from the germline V gene. The CDR3 runs to 11 residues. Trimming removed 6 bases at V and 5 bases at J, with 10 bases between. CDR3 loop: CSVLVGETQYF. CDR3 nucleotide sequence: TGCAGCGTCCTAGTCGGGGAGACCCAGTACTTC.

The chain joins TRBV15 to TRBJ1-2, with TRBD1 as a possible D gene (6 bases). The CDR3 covers 15 residues. The germline gives CDR1 LNHNV, CDR2 YYDKDF (reference sequence). Trimming cost V 3 bases and J 8 bases, with 19 bases left between them. CDR3 nucleotides: TGTGCCACCAGCAGGGAATTTACAGGGAAGGAAGGCTACACCTTC. Translated: CATSREFTGKEGYTF.

This chain uses TRBV7-9 with TRBJ1-6, with D possibly matching TRBD1 (5 bases). With 5 bases removed from V and 6 bases from J, the gap between germline ends came to 11 bases. Germline CDR1 and CDR2: SEHNR and FQNEAQ (reference sequence). The CDR3 extends over 14 amino acids. CDR3 residues: CASSLDRINSPLHF. The CDR3 DNA reads as TGTGCCAGCAGCCTTGACAGAATTAATTCACCCCTCCACTTT.

The chain links TRBV5-8 to TRBJ1-5, with D uncertain. The CDR3 is 13 residues long. V was trimmed by 4 bases and J by 5 bases, leaving 10 bases between them. CDR1 is SGHTS, CDR2 YDEGEE, per germline. CDR3 loop: CASSREKYQPQHF. The CDR3 bases are TGTGCCAGCAGCCGGGAAAAGTATCAGCCCCAGCATTTT.

This chain connects TRBV4-1 to TRBJ2-5; D may be TRBD1 (5 bases). The assigned J gene may be wrong: the sequence end matches TRBJ2-7 better. The V gene's germline CDR1 is MGHRA and CDR2 YSYEKL. The CDR3 loop spans 14 amino acids. CDR3 residues: CASSQEVRVIEQYF. The CDR3 coding sequence is TGCGCCAGCAGCCAAGAAGTCAGGGTAATCGAGCAGTACTTC.

J is TRBJ2-1 and V is TRBV27, with a tentative D call TRBD1 (6 bases). V dropped 4 bases and J dropped 0 bases, with 13 bases sitting between them. This CDR3 is 16 amino acids long. Germline V CDR1 and CDR2: MNHEY, SMNVEV (reference sequence). The CDR3 DNA reads as TGTGCCAGCAGTTCCCGGACAGAGAGCTCCTACAATGAGCAGTTCTTC. Amino acid sequence: CASSSRTESSYNEQFF.

V and J are TRBV29-1 and TRBJ2-5; D ambiguous. The J call may be mistaken, given a closer DNA end match to TRBJ2-7. Germline V gene data show CDR1 as SQVTM and CDR2 as ANQGSEA. This CDR3 region has 11 residues. Here the CDR3 DNA reads TGCAGCGTTGGATCTCTCTACGAGCAGTACTTC. The encoded protein is CSVGSLYEQYF.

J is TRBJ2-7 and V is TRBV7-9; no definite D call. Per the germline V gene, CDR1 is SEHNR and CDR2 is FQNEAQ (reference sequence). The germline V and J ends were trimmed by 5 bases and 6 bases, with 8 bases remaining between them. The CDR3 is 11 amino acids. The CDR3 is CASSKSGEQYF. CDR3 nucleotide sequence: TGTGCCAGCAGCAAGTCGGGCGAGCAGTACTTC.

The CDR3 region has the DNA TGCGCCAGCAGCTTGGCCGTTCAGGAGGGACTGGATACGCAGTATTTT. Encoded protein: CASSLAVQEGLDTQYF. The V gene is TRBV5-1, the J gene TRBJ2-3, with D possibly TRBD2 on 6 matching bases. Germline lookup yields CDR1 SGHRS and CDR2 YFSETQ. The CDR3 extends over 16 amino acids. Trimming shortened V by 0 bases and J by 6 bases, and 17 bases separated the two germline ends. Drawing the rest from reference TRBV5-1 and TRBJ2-3, the complete variable domain is KAGVTQTPRYLIKTRGQQVTLSCSPISGHRSVSWYQQTPGQGLQFLFEYFSETQRNKGNFPGRFSGRQFSNSRSEMNVSTLELGDSALYLCASSLAVQEGLDTQYFGPGTRLTVL.

This clone turned up a few times. The rearrangement links TRBV27 to TRBJ1-1, with D unclear. Germline assignment: CDR1 MNHEY and CDR2 SMNVEV (reference sequence). V was pared by 3 bases and J by 1 base, with 6 bases between. This CDR3 has 13 amino acids. The CDR3 region has the DNA TGTGCCAGCAGTTTGGACTGGAACACTGAAGCTTTCTTT. Its translation is CASSLDWNTEAFF.

The chain joins TRBV5-1 to TRBJ2-2; 10 bases fit TRBD2. V dropped 3 bases and J dropped 3; count of bases not matched to a gene: 5. CDR3 length: 16 amino acids. Per the germline V gene, CDR1 is SGHRS and CDR2 is YFSETQ. This CDR3 is CASSWLAGEHTGELFF. The CDR3 DNA follows: TGCGCCAGCAGCTGGCTAGCGGGGGAACACACCGGGGAGCTGTTTTTT.

V usage is TRBV4-1 and J usage is TRBJ2-3, with TRBD2 matching 8 bases. V lost 0 bases, J lost 3 bases, and 14 bases stayed unmatched. The CDR3 runs to 19 residues. Looked up from germline, CDR1 is MGHRA and CDR2 is YSYEKL. The CDR3 sequence is CASSQDKGGERELTDTQYF. The CDR3 bases are TGCGCCAGCAGCCAAGATAAGGGTGGGGAGCGGGAGTTGACAGATACGCAGTATTTT.

The rearrangement uses TRBV5-6 and TRBJ1-6; possible D gene TRBD1, 6 bases. Trimming shortened V by 4 bases and J by 7 bases, and 15 bases separated the two germline ends. The CDR3 loop spans 15 amino acids. Per germline, CDR1 SGHDT and CDR2 YYEEEE. CDR3 bases: TGTGCCAGCAGCGTCCCCGACAGGCCAAATTCACCCCTCCACTTT. This sequence encodes CASSVPDRPNSPLHF.

The V call is TRBV2, the J call TRBJ2-7, with TRBD2 matching over 14 bases. CDR3 size: 17 residues. With V trimmed by 7 bases and J by 4 bases, 12 bases remained unmatched. CDR1 is SNHLY, CDR2 FYNNEI, per germline. This CDR3 is CASMLTSGGALAYEQYF. The CDR3 DNA reads TGTGCCAGCATGTTGACTAGCGGGGGGGCCTTAGCGTACGAGCAGTACTTC.

CDR3 region: CASSFGLDLAQFF. For the CDR3, the DNA is TGTGCCAGCAGCTTCGGACTAGATCTCGCTCAGTTCTTC. The gene calls are TRBV5-4 and TRBJ2-1; 7 bases fit TRBD2. The CDR3 is made up of 13 amino acids. V dropped 2 bases and J dropped 13; count of bases not matched to a gene: 9. Germline CDR1 SGHNT, CDR2 YYREEE (reference sequence).

The chain has TRBV11-2 and TRBJ1-1, with D uncertain. Per germline, CDR1 SGHAT and CDR2 FQNNGV. Trimming left V 1 base short and J 1 base short, with 7 bases between. The CDR3 runs to 14 residues. The CDR3 region is CASSLVFGNTEAFF. For the CDR3, the DNA is TGTGCCAGCAGCTTAGTTTTCGGGAACACTGAAGCTTTCTTT.

V gene TRBV9 combines with J gene TRBJ1-1; TRBD1 aligns across 8 bases. Germline CDR1 is SGDLS and CDR2 is YYNGEE. The junction had 7 bases not matched to a gene; V was cut back by 0 bases and J by 3 bases. The CDR3 is 16 amino acids. CDR3 bases: TGTGCCAGCAGCGTAGGGACAGGGACGCCGGACACTGAAGCTTTCTTT. Its protein product is CASSVGTGTPDTEAFF.